The 21 T cell receptor beta chains below come from one sample, sequenced in a study of blood T cell repertoires in COVID-19. The protocol was immunoSEQ multiplex PCR, while the TCRdb copy is restricted to in-frame clones and leaves out a portion. The table has 150,000 to 200,000 clones, 80% to 90% seen once; the top ten hold roughly 8%. Sequenced: peripheral blood. Source of these receptors: a man aged 55 to 70 with acute or convalescent COVID-19.

This sequence joins TRBV5-1 and TRBJ2-1; D possibly corresponds to TRBD2 (6 bases). The CDR3 length is 17 residues. The germline gives CDR1 SGHRS, CDR2 YFSETQ. V lost 0 bases to trimming and J lost 0 bases, with 13 bases between them. The CDR3 spells CASSLGISGSSYNEQFF. Written as DNA, the CDR3 is TGCGCCAGCAGCTTGGGTATTAGCGGAAGCTCCTACAATGAGCAGTTCTTC.

The chain is built from TRBV5-1 and TRBJ1-5, with D possibly being TRBD1 (6 bases). The CDR3 contains 16 residues. Trimming left V 1 base short and J 4 bases short, with 15 bases between. Germline V gene sequence: CDR1 SGHRS, CDR2 YFSETQ. The CDR3 region has the DNA TGCGCCAGCAGCTTGTCAGGGCGGGGGGCAAATCAGCCCCAGCATTTT. Residues: CASSLSGRGANQPQHF.

The chain uses TRBV10-1 and TRBJ1-1; 7 bases line up with TRBD1. CDR1 WNHNN and CDR2 SYGVQD come from the germline V gene (reference sequence). The V segment lost 3 bases and the J segment 5 bases; nucleotides outside the gene matches: 9. This CDR3 is built from 15 residues. This CDR3 reads CASSDSRQGWTEAFF. CDR3 coding DNA: TGCGCCAGCAGTGACTCCCGACAGGGTTGGACTGAAGCTTTCTTT.

V usage is TRBV5-1 and J usage is TRBJ2-1, with TRBD2 matching over 11 bases. The CDR3 contains 15 residues. The J segment lost 7 bases and the V segment lost 1 base, leaving 4 bases of the junction unmatched. The germline CDR1 and CDR2 sequences are SGHRS and YFSETQ. The CDR3 loop is CASSLFLAGGNEQFF. CDR3 nucleotides: TGCGCCAGCAGCTTGTTTCTAGCGGGAGGTAATGAGCAGTTCTTC.

The chain combines TRBV2 with TRBJ2-7; a possible D gene is TRBD1 (5 bases). The length of the CDR3 is 14 residues. CDR1 SNHLY and CDR2 FYNNEI come from the germline V gene. V lost 6 bases and J lost 3, with 15 bases in between. For the CDR3, the DNA is TGTGCCAGCAGACGTCCCGGACAAGGCTACGAGCAGTACTTC. Translating it yields CASRRPGQGYEQYF.

The V call is TRBV28, the J call TRBJ2-7; D is perhaps TRBD2 (6 bases). CDR3 size: 13 residues. CDR1 is MDHEN, CDR2 SYDVKM, per germline. V was shortened by 10 bases and J by 3 bases, with 16 bases between the two germline ends. The CDR3 DNA follows: TGTGCCACCCGGGAGACCTCCTTCTACGAGCAGTACTTC. Translation: CATRETSFYEQYF.

The chain links TRBV30 to TRBJ1-4; D perhaps matches TRBD1 (6 bases). This CDR3 has 15 residues. V shed 1 base and J shed 3 bases, with 12 bases lying between them. The germline CDR1 and CDR2 sequences are GTSNPN and SVGIG (reference sequence). The CDR3 reads CAWSGGGKANEKLFF. CDR3 DNA: TGTGCCTGGAGTGGGGGGGGCAAGGCTAATGAAAAACTGTTTTTT.

The chain couples TRBV3-1 (or the pseudogene TRBV3-2) to TRBJ2-3, with a weak D call TRBD2 (6 bases). Trimming cost V 3 bases and J 6 bases, with 16 bases left between them. The CDR3 is made up of 15 amino acids. CDR1 and CDR2 (germline): LGHDT, YNNKEL (reference sequence). The CDR3 nucleotides read TGTGCCAGCAGCCACCACCGCGGCGGAGGGGATACGCAGTATTTT. Translating gives CASSHHRGGGDTQYF.

This chain joins TRBV7-8 and TRBJ2-2, with 7 nucleotides matching TRBD2. The germline gives CDR1 SGHVS, CDR2 FQNEAQ. CDR3 length: 15 amino acids. After removal of 2 bases from V and 4 bases from J, the junction contained 4 bases not matched to a gene. The CDR3 DNA is TGTGCCAGCAGCTTACTGGGAGGGAGCACCGGGGAGCTGTTTTTT. Translated, it gives CASSLLGGSTGELFF.

The chain is built from TRBV5-1 and TRBJ2-2, with a tentative D call TRBD1 (6 bases). CDR1 and CDR2 (germline): SGHRS, YFSETQ. This CDR3 comprises 15 residues. Trimming cost V 3 bases and J 8 bases, with 17 bases left between them. The CDR3 reads CASSWTDGATGELFF. The CDR3 DNA reads TGCGCCAGCAGCTGGACAGACGGAGCGACTGGGGAGCTGTTTTTT.

As to this clone: The junction differs from germline at one of its ends, possibly a read error. Within the sample, other DNA sequences also encode this same CDR3. The V and J genes are TRBV15 and TRBJ1-2; D is uncertain. The CDR3 consists of 15 residues. Germline V gene lookup returns CDR1 LNHNV and CDR2 YYDKDF (reference sequence). The DNA for the CDR3 is TGTGCCACCAGCCGAGACCCGCGCGGTAACTATGGCTACACCTTC. Residues: CATSRDPRGNYGYTF.

The DNA for the CDR3 is TGCGCCAGCAGTGAGTCGGGGGCTGGGGGCGAAAAACTGTTTTTT. It translates to CASSESGAGGEKLFF. This chain links TRBV10-1 with TRBJ1-4, with TRBD1 as a possible D gene (6 bases). The germline V gene has CDR1 WNHNN and CDR2 SYGVQD (reference sequence). The CDR3 extends over 15 amino acids. With 0 bases removed from V and 8 bases from J, the gap between germline ends came to 13 bases.

This chain joins TRBV19 and TRBJ2-1, with TRBD2 matching over 9 bases. The junction had 4 bases not matched to a gene; V was cut back by 2 bases and J by 8 bases. CDR1 and CDR2 from the germline V gene are LNHDA and SQIVND (reference sequence). CDR3 size: 14 residues. The CDR3 is CASSIPTSGHEQFF. CDR3 in DNA: TGTGCCAGTAGTATACCCACTAGCGGGCATGAGCAGTTCTTC.

The V call is TRBV5-1, the J call TRBJ1-1; TRBD1 matches 7 bases. Germline trimming cut 1 base from V and 3 bases from J; bases unmatched to any gene: 6. The CDR3 has 15 amino acids. Germline V CDR1 and CDR2: SGHRS, YFSETQ. The CDR3 sequence is CASSLLARGDTEAFF. The CDR3 DNA follows: TGCGCCAGCAGCTTGCTCGCCAGGGGGGACACTGAAGCTTTCTTT.

The chain is built from TRBV5-1 and TRBJ2-1, with TRBD1 matching over 8 bases. Unmatched junction bases numbered 11, after V lost 0 bases and J lost 6 bases. This CDR3 has 17 residues. Germline CDR1 SGHRS, CDR2 YFSETQ. Written as DNA, the CDR3 is TGCGCCAGCAGCTTGGCCAGGGGGCGGCTAGGTGGCAATGAGCAGTTCTTC. Amino acid sequence: CASSLARGRLGGNEQFF. Filled out from reference TRBV5-1 and TRBJ2-1, the complete variable domain reads KAGVTQTPRYLIKTRGQQVTLSCSPISGHRSVSWYQQTPGQGLQFLFEYFSETQRNKGNFPGRFSGRQFSNSRSEMNVSTLELGDSALYLCASSLARGRLGGNEQFFGPGTRLTVL.

This clone was observed a few times. The V call is TRBV5-5, the J call TRBJ2-2, with 11 bases matching TRBD2. CDR3 length equals 15 residues. Germline loops: CDR1 SGHKS, CDR2 YYEKEE (reference sequence). Trimming took 1 base from V and 5 from J; bases not matched to a gene: 1. The DNA for the CDR3 is TGTGCCAGCAGCTTGACTAGCGGGAGTACCGGGGAGCTGTTTTTT. Its protein is CASSLTSGSTGELFF.

This chain connects TRBV12-3 or TRBV12-4 to TRBJ1-2; 9 positions agree with TRBD1. The CDR3 extends over 13 amino acids. J was trimmed by 6 bases and V by 6 bases; bases with no gene match: 5. The chain's CDR3 is CASRIQGANGYTF. Here the CDR3 DNA reads TGTGCCAGCAGAATACAGGGGGCCAATGGCTACACCTTC.

The chain joins TRBV28 to TRBJ2-7, with a possible D match to TRBD1 (5 bases). CDR1 and CDR2 from the germline V gene are MDHEN and SYDVKM. This CDR3 is built from 12 residues. With 5 bases removed from V and 10 bases from J, the gap between germline ends came to 15 bases. CDR3 DNA sequence: TGTGCCAGCAGTATCGGAGACAGCCGTCAGTACTTC. Amino acid sequence: CASSIGDSRQYF. Drawing the rest from reference TRBV28 and TRBJ2-7, the complete variable domain is DVKVTQSSRYLVKRTGEKVFLECVQDMDHENMFWYRQDPGLGLRLIYFSYDVKMKEKGDIPEGYSVSREKKERFSLILESASTNQTSMYLCASSIGDSRQYFGPGTRLTVT.

The chain is built from TRBV7-2 and TRBJ1-2, with D uncertain. V was trimmed by 6 bases and J by 4 bases, leaving 9 bases between them. Germline CDR1 SGHTA, CDR2 FQGNSA. The CDR3 extends over 12 amino acids. In DNA form, the CDR3 reads TGTGCCAGCAGTCCGTCGGGCTATGGCTACACCTTC. Amino acids: CASSPSGYGYTF.

This chain uses TRBV7-8 with TRBJ1-3; 9 bases agree with TRBD1. Trimming took 5 bases from V and 5 from J; bases not matched to a gene: 16. CDR1 and CDR2 from the germline V gene are SGHVS and FQNEAQ. The CDR3 sequence is 18 residues long. The CDR3 DNA reads as TGTGCCAGCAGCCTGACCCGGGACAGGGTGACGAGGAGAAACACCATATATTTT. It codes for CASSLTRDRVTRRNTIYF.

The genes are TRBV30 and TRBJ2-3, with TRBD2 identical over 11 bases. Germline trimming cut 4 bases from V and 6 bases from J; bases unmatched to any gene: 9. This CDR3 is 15 amino acids long. Germline CDR1 GTSNPN, CDR2 SVGIG (reference sequence). CDR3 nucleotide sequence: TGTGCCTGGACATCCACTAGCGGGAGTGCTGATACGCAGTATTTT. This translates into CAWTSTSGSADTQYF.